This entry lists 29 T cell receptor beta chains sequenced from one sample in a study of regulatory T cells in long-lasting Graves disease. Investigators prepared the TCR beta libraries by applying iRepertoire HTBI primers and Arm-PCR of CDR3 regions. One entry per CDR3 protein, called by TCRdb with MiXCR from the multiplex PCR reads. The data show 400,000 to 550,000 distinct CDR3 sequences, less than 20% seen once. Time point indicated: newly diagnosed GD, antithyroid drugs for less than 3 months. Generation of the TCR library employed RNA extracted from PBMCs. This same sample was also taken into another study, of T cells in Graves' hyperthyroidism and ophthalmopathy.

Specimen: peripheral blood mononuclear cells (PBMCs), collected at new diagnosis, from a patient treated with antithyroid drugs. These receptors were obtained from a woman between 18 and 29 years old with Graves disease.

V and J are TRBV20-1 and TRBJ2-3, with D unresolved. The CDR3 totals 15 residues. Trimming left V 6 bases short and J 2 bases short, with 18 bases between. The germline gives CDR1 DFQATT, CDR2 SNEGSKA (reference sequence). The CDR3 region is CSANPQGVLTDTQYF. DNA for the CDR3: TGCAGTGCCAACCCCCAAGGAGTACTCACAGATACGCAGTATTTT.

The chain uses TRBV6-5 and TRBJ1-1; perhaps TRBD1 as D (6 bases). The V and J ends lost 0 bases and 0 bases respectively, with 11 bases between them. This CDR3 region has 16 residues. Germline V gives CDR1 MNHEY, CDR2 SVGAGI. CDR3: CASSYSGGGMNTEAFF. The CDR3 coding sequence is TGTGCCAGCAGTTACTCAGGGGGGGGGATGAACACTGAAGCTTTCTTT.

Only a few counts were recorded for this clonotype. The rearrangement joins TRBV15 to TRBJ1-1; D is unclear. The CDR3 has 13 residues. The germline V gene has CDR1 LNHNV and CDR2 YYDKDF (reference sequence). Trimming took off 5 bases at V and 0 bases at J, with 7 bases between the two ends. The CDR3 DNA sequence: TGTGCCACCAGCCTAGAAATGAACACTGAAGCTTTCTTT. Encoded protein: CATSLEMNTEAFF.

The chain couples TRBV6-5 to TRBJ1-4, with D maybe TRBD1 (5 bases). Trimming took off 0 bases at V and 3 bases at J, with 11 bases between the two ends. The CDR3 runs 16 residues. Germline lookup yields CDR1 MNHEY and CDR2 SVGAGI. CDR3 sequence (DNA): TGTGCCAGCAGTTACTCTAGTACAGGATCTAATGAAAAACTGTTTTTT. This gives the protein CASSYSSTGSNEKLFF.

This chain links TRBV5-1 with TRBJ2-1, with 10 bases matching TRBD2. Germline CDR1 is SGHRS and CDR2 is YFSETQ. The CDR3 is 15 amino acids. The ends lost 0 bases at V and 10 bases at J; junction bases unmatched: 7. The chain's CDR3 is CASSLGLAGVREQFF. CDR3 DNA: TGCGCCAGCAGCTTGGGGCTAGCGGGAGTGCGGGAGCAGTTCTTC.

The genes are TRBV2 and TRBJ2-3; 8 bases line up with TRBD2. This CDR3 contains 17 residues. J was trimmed by 0 bases and V by 1 base; bases with no gene match: 6. Germline loops: CDR1 SNHLY, CDR2 FYNNEI. The CDR3 DNA sequence: TGTGCCAGCAGTGAAGTCCATGCGGGAGGAAGCACAGATACGCAGTATTTT. This gives the protein CASSEVHAGGSTDTQYF. Full variable domain (missing parts from reference TRBV2 and TRBJ2-3): EPEVTQTPSHQVTQMGQEVILRCVPISNHLYFYWYRQILGQKVEFLVSFYNNEISEKSEIFDDQFSVERPDGSNFTLKIRSTKLEDSAMYFCASSEVHAGGSTDTQYFGPGTRLTVL.

Details on this clonotype: A read error is the likely source, as a far larger clone sits one nucleotide away. The chain links TRBV12-3 or TRBV12-4 to TRBJ2-1; 7 nucleotides match TRBD1. The CDR3 contains 15 residues. Germline trimming cut 6 bases from V and 10 bases from J; bases unmatched to any gene: 15. DNA of the CDR3: TGTGCCAGCAGCCTACCAGGACAGGACTCCTACGAGCAGTTCTTC. This sequence encodes CASSLPGQDSYEQFF.

This clonotype was picked up a small number of times. This chain uses TRBV7-3 with TRBJ2-5; D is unclear. Trimming shortened V by 2 bases and J by 5 bases, and 12 bases separated the two germline ends. Germline V gene lookup returns CDR1 SGHTA and CDR2 FQGTGA. This CDR3 is 14 amino acids long. In DNA form, the CDR3 reads TGTGCCAGCAGCTTACTCCCAGAACAGGAGACCCAGTACTTC. This gives the protein CASSLLPEQETQYF.

The chain links TRBV5-6 to TRBJ1-1; weak D call: TRBD1 (5 bases). CDR3 length: 15 amino acids. Germline values: CDR1 SGHDT, CDR2 YYEEEE. V was pared by 2 bases and J by 1 base, with 12 bases between. CDR3 bases: TGTGCCAGCAGCTTAATAGACAGCCAGAACACTGAAGCTTTCTTT. Its translation is CASSLIDSQNTEAFF. Complete variable domain (other parts from reference TRBV5-6 and TRBJ1-1): DAGVTQSPTHLIKTRGQQVTLRCSPKSGHDTVSWYQQALGQGPQFIFQYYEEEERQRGNFPDRFSGHQFPNYSSELNVNALLLGDSALYLCASSLIDSQNTEAFFGQGTRLTVV.

In this sample, this clonotype turned up a few times. J is TRBJ1-5 and V is TRBV20-1; D not resolved. Trimming stripped 5 bases from V and 4 bases from J, with 6 bases between. Germline CDR1 and CDR2: DFQATT and SNEGSKA (reference sequence). The CDR3 totals 11 residues. The CDR3 spells CSASPNQPQHF. The CDR3 coding sequence is TGCAGTGCTTCTCCAAATCAGCCCCAGCATTTT.

This clonotype showed up many times. The V gene is TRBV12-3 or TRBV12-4, the J gene TRBJ2-3; D gene uncertain. The V and J ends lost 7 bases and 6 bases respectively, with 11 bases between them. The CDR3 covers 12 residues. The CDR3 DNA follows: TGTGCCAGCAAGGGTTATCAGGATACGCAGTATTTT. Protein product: CASKGYQDTQYF.

This clonotype was seen many times. Written as DNA, the CDR3 is TGCAGCGTTGCCCACCCAGGGCCCGAGCAGTACTTC. This codes for CSVAHPGPEQYF. This chain uses TRBV29-1 with TRBJ2-7; D may be TRBD1 (5 bases). The V end was cut by 4 bases, the J end by 6 bases, with 13 bases between. Germline loops: CDR1 SQVTM, CDR2 ANQGSEA. The CDR3 runs to 12 residues.

There are many counts of this clonotype. The rearrangement uses TRBV28 and TRBJ1-1, with D hard to call. V shed 3 bases and J shed 0 bases, with 8 bases lying between them. The CDR3 spans 14 residues. Germline CDR1 is MDHEN and CDR2 is SYDVKM. As DNA, the CDR3 is TGTGCCAGCAGTTTGGATGGGGTGAACACTGAAGCTTTCTTT. It codes for CASSLDGVNTEAFF. Using reference TRBV28 and TRBJ1-1 for the parts outside the CDR3, the full variable domain is DVKVTQSSRYLVKRTGEKVFLECVQDMDHENMFWYRQDPGLGLRLIYFSYDVKMKEKGDIPEGYSVSREKKERFSLILESASTNQTSMYLCASSLDGVNTEAFFGQGTRLTVV.

A note on this clonotype: A much larger clone differs from this one at a single base, so this may be a read error. The CDR3 DNA sequence: TGTGCCATCAGTTACTCGAAGCGGGAGGGCCTCGGCGAGCAGTACTTC. This encodes CAISYSKREGLGEQYF. This chain links TRBV6-2 or TRBV6-3 with TRBJ2-7; 10 nucleotides line up with TRBD2. CDR1 and CDR2 from the germline V gene are MNHEY and SVGEGT. The CDR3 has 16 amino acids.

This chain joins TRBV7-2 and TRBJ1-1, with a tentative D call TRBD1 (6 bases). The CDR3 has 15 residues. Trimming pared 5 bases from V and 4 bases from J, leaving 17 bases between. Germline V lookup: CDR1 SGHTA, CDR2 FQGNSA. The CDR3 is CASSLMTGGVTEAFF. CDR3 in DNA: TGTGCCAGCAGCCTAATGACAGGAGGGGTCACTGAAGCTTTCTTT.

As to this clonotype: Given a far larger clone just one base away, this is likely a sequencing read error. This chain links TRBV12-3 or TRBV12-4 with TRBJ2-1; no firm D call. This CDR3 region has 14 residues. V was trimmed by 1 base and J by 10 bases, leaving 14 bases between them. Here the CDR3 reads CASSLVVDLAEQFF. CDR3 nucleotide sequence: TGTGCCAGCAGTTTAGTAGTGGACCTCGCGGAGCAGTTCTTC.

This clonotype was counted many times. This sequence joins TRBV12-3 or TRBV12-4 and TRBJ2-1; the match to TRBD1 covers 8 bases. Trimming took 5 bases from V and 3 from J; bases not matched to a gene: 18. The CDR3 is 19 amino acids. The CDR3 reads CASSAKGLRLQGVYNEQFF. CDR3 nucleotides: TGTGCCAGCAGTGCAAAAGGGTTAAGGCTACAGGGGGTCTACAATGAGCAGTTCTTC.

DNA of the CDR3: TGTGCCAGCAGGGGACTGGGGGAGCTGTTTTTT. Protein product: CASRGLGELFF. The chain carries TRBV6-1 and TRBJ2-2, with D perhaps TRBD2 (6 bases). The CDR3 length is 11 residues. The V gene lost 6 bases and the J gene lost 8 bases, with 7 bases spanning the gap. Germline CDR1 and CDR2: MNHNS and SASEGT.

The V gene is TRBV12-3 or TRBV12-4, the J gene TRBJ2-4; D might be TRBD2 (6 bases). Trimming cost V 8 bases and J 13 bases, with 18 bases left between them. The CDR3 is 12 amino acids. CDR3 sequence (DNA): TGTGCCAGCTCGACCCCCCCGGGACTCCAGTACTTC. It yields the protein CASSTPPGLQYF.

This clonotype was found many times. The chain combines TRBV15 with TRBJ2-1; weak D call: TRBD1 (5 bases). Germline CDR1 is LNHNV and CDR2 is YYDKDF (reference sequence). The CDR3 is 15 amino acids. Between the trimmed V and J ends, which lost 1 base and 4 bases, there was a span of 11 bases. This CDR3 is CATSRGDSLYNEQFF. The CDR3 DNA follows: TGTGCCACCAGCAGAGGCGACAGTCTTTACAATGAGCAGTTCTTC. Looking up the rest from reference TRBV15 and TRBJ2-1 gives the full variable domain: DAMVIQNPRYQVTQFGKPVTLSCSQTLNHNVMYWYQQKSSQAPKLLFHYYDKDFNNEADTPDNFQSRRPNTSFCFLDIRSPGLGDTAMYLCATSRGDSLYNEQFFGPGTRLTVL.

The table lists this clonotype with many counts. V and J are TRBV7-2 and TRBJ2-1, with D possibly being TRBD1 (5 bases). Germline CDR1 is SGHTA and CDR2 is FQGNSA. The V and J ends lost 1 base and 10 bases respectively, with 11 bases between them. This CDR3 comprises 13 residues. The CDR3 bases are TGTGCCAGCAGCTTAGGGTGGGGCCGGGAGCAGTTCTTC. Encoded protein: CASSLGWGREQFF.

Note on this clonotype: Being one base from a much bigger clone, this may be a read error. This rearrangement joins TRBV4-1 to TRBJ1-5; the D gene is possibly TRBD1 (6 bases). The CDR3 extends over 16 amino acids. The V end lost 2 bases, the J end lost 0 bases, and 11 bases lay between the germline ends. The V gene's germline CDR1 is MGHRA and CDR2 YSYEKL. The DNA for the CDR3 is TGCGCCAGCAGCCAAACAGACAGGAATAGCAATCAGCCCCAGCATTTT. It encodes CASSQTDRNSNQPQHF.

This clonotype appeared a few times. This sequence joins TRBV20-1 and TRBJ2-4, with D uncertain. The CDR3 runs to 12 residues. The germline gives CDR1 DFQATT, CDR2 SNEGSKA (reference sequence). V lost 3 bases to trimming and J lost 7 bases, with 10 bases between them. The CDR3 region has the DNA TGCAGTGCTAGTCTCTTCTGGAACATTCAGTACTTC. It translates to CSASLFWNIQYF.

This chain's CDR3 is CASSQDRDGNEQFF. Written as DNA, the CDR3 is TGCGCCAGCAGCCAAGATCGAGATGGCAATGAGCAGTTCTTC. The V call is TRBV4-1, the J call TRBJ2-1; unclear D gene. The CDR3 covers 14 residues. V shed 0 bases and J shed 6 bases, with 9 bases lying between them. CDR1 MGHRA and CDR2 YSYEKL come from the germline V gene.

In this sample, this clonotype turned up a few times. This chain connects TRBV7-6 to TRBJ1-4, with TRBD1 matching 7 bases. This CDR3 has 16 residues. J lost 8 bases, V lost 2 bases, and 11 bases had no gene match. Germline CDR1 is SGHVS and CDR2 is FNYEAQ. DNA of the CDR3: TGTGCCAGCAGCTTAAGTGTCGGACAGGCGGGCGAAAAACTGTTTTTT. As protein: CASSLSVGQAGEKLFF.

This clonotype was detected only once. The chain uses TRBV28 and TRBJ2-7; 13 bases are a match to TRBD2. This CDR3 spans 16 amino acids. Germline loops: CDR1 MDHEN, CDR2 SYDVKM. V was clipped by 6 bases and J by 9 bases; unmatched bases: 14. CDR3: CASSQSGTSGTVGQYF. For the CDR3, the DNA is TGTGCCAGCAGCCAATCGGGGACTAGCGGGACCGTCGGGCAGTACTTC.

Many counts were recorded for this clonotype. The rearrangement joins TRBV20-1 to TRBJ2-1; D perhaps matches TRBD2 (6 bases). Looked up from germline, CDR1 is DFQATT and CDR2 is SNEGSKA (reference sequence). The CDR3 length is 13 residues. V was cut by 5 bases and J by 8 bases, with 16 bases left in between. This chain's CDR3 is CSAHREKDHEQFF. The CDR3 region has the DNA TGCAGTGCTCATCGGGAGAAGGACCATGAGCAGTTCTTC.

V gene TRBV30 combines with J gene TRBJ2-1; possible D gene TRBD1, 5 bases. Germline V CDR1 and CDR2: GTSNPN, SVGIG (reference sequence). The CDR3 totals 13 residues. V was cut by 2 bases and J by 8 bases, with 13 bases left in between. The CDR3 DNA sequence: TGTGCCTGGAGTCGATCAGGGCCGCATGAGCAGTTCTTC. This gives the protein CAWSRSGPHEQFF.

This clonotype was seen ten or more times. The CDR3 region has the DNA TGTGCCAGCAGTTACTCGCCGAGACTAGTTTACGAGCAGTACTTC. The encoded protein is CASSYSPRLVYEQYF. The chain carries TRBV6-5 and TRBJ2-7; the D gene is possibly TRBD2 (6 bases). Trimming shortened V by 0 bases and J by 4 bases, and 13 bases separated the two germline ends. The germline CDR1 and CDR2 sequences are MNHEY and SVGAGI. The CDR3 spans 15 residues.